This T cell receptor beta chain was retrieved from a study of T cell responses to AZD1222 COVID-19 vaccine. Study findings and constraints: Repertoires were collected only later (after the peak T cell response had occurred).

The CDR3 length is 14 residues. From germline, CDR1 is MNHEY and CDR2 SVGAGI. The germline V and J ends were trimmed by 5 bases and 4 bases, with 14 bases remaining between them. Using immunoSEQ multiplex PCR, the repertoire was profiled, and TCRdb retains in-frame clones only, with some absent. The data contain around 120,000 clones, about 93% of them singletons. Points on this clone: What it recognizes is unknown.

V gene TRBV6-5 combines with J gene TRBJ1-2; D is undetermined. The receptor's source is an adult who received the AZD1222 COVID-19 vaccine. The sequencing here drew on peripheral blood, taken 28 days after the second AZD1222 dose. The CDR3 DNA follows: TGTGCCAGCAGTCGACTATTCGGGCTCTATGGCTACACCTTC. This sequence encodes CASSRLFGLYGYTF.